This TCR beta chain was recorded in a study of T cell changes during pregnancy in multiple sclerosis. J was trimmed by 8 bases and V by 0 bases; bases with no gene match: 10. Germline V gives CDR1 SQVTM, CDR2 ANQGSEA. The CDR3 length is 15 residues. Measured with immunoSEQ multiplex PCR; TCRdb has only the in-frame clones, and not every one. The data show approximately 40,000 clones, roughly 87% seen once. This specimen consisted of CD4+ T cells from peripheral blood mononuclear cells, obtained in the first trimester of pregnancy. The rearrangement links TRBV29-1 to TRBJ1-2; 9 bases match TRBD1. The TCR was taken from a female donor with multiple sclerosis, enrolled in a pregnancy study. The CDR3, as DNA: TGCAGCGTTGAAGATCCACAGGGGGCGTATCAGGGCTACACCTTC. Translated: CSVEDPQGAYQGYTF.